One T cell receptor (beta chain) is described in this entry. Its antigen is still unknown. The investigators reverse transcribed all of the isolated RNA, so they sequenced expressed TCRB transcripts. Data came from immunoSEQ multiplex PCR; TCRdb stores just in-frame clones and leaves some out. The sample contains under 300,000 clones, around 22% of which appear only once. Germline CDR1 reads SQVTM; CDR2 reads ANQGSEA. The CDR3 totals 12 residues. V was trimmed by 3 bases and J by 3 bases, leaving 8 bases between them. The sample is drawn from a study of beta chain features in type 1 diabetes. Study at large: Examined across all samples were roughly 110,000,000 sorted cells. Study-level results: Patients' naive, central memory and Treg TCRB repertoires seemed closer to one another than those of healthy donors. The question left open here concerned HLA type influencing TCRB rearrangement. cDNA sequencing could over-represent cells with high TCR expression. Among patients with Type 1 diabetes, TCRB CDR3s were moderately but significantly shorter in every one of the four CD4+ subsets.

The receptor was derived from a woman in her twenties or thirties with type 1 diabetes. The material sequenced was naive CD4+ T cells from blood. The chain carries TRBV29-1 and TRBJ1-2, with D hard to call. CDR3 amino acids: CSVEKEYYGYTF. The CDR3 DNA follows: TGCAGCGTTGAGAAAGAGTACTATGGCTACACCTTC.